These T cell receptor beta chains were read from a single sample in a study of identical twins. TCRdb reprocessed the 5' RACE reads via MiXCR and lists one record per CDR3 protein. The data contain about 890,000 distinct CDR3 sequences, around an eighth of them seen just once; the ten biggest clones take up around 1.5%. These same records also appear under a second study, on yellow fever vaccine responses in identical twins.

Material: PBMCs. These receptors all come from a woman under 30 in good health. The CDR3 runs from the conserved cysteine through the conserved F or W. Fields, in order: V gene, J gene, D gene, clone size, CDR3 protein, CDR3 DNA. A D gene is named only where the DNA matches it firmly. The listing skips clone size in some rows; elsewhere it reads once, few, many or a size class.

v_call: TRBV10-3; j_call: TRBJ1-3; d_call: TRBD1; clone_size: -; cdr3_aa: CAILDPTGLSGNTIYF; cdr3_nt: TGTGCCATCTTGGATCCGACAGGGTTGTCCGGAAACACCATATATTTT
v_call: TRBV20-1; j_call: TRBJ2-1; d_call: TRBD2; clone_size: few; cdr3_aa: CSAKTSGVYNEQFF; cdr3_nt: TGCAGTGCTAAGACTAGCGGGGTCTACAATGAGCAGTTCTTC
v_call: TRBV29-1; j_call: TRBJ1-1; d_call: -; clone_size: -; cdr3_aa: CSGQMNTEAFF; cdr3_nt: TGCAGCGGACAGATGAACACTGAAGCTTTCTTT
v_call: TRBV29-1; j_call: TRBJ2-1; d_call: TRBD2; clone_size: -; cdr3_aa: CSVQAGGSLLYEQFF; cdr3_nt: TGCAGCGTTCAAGCGGGAGGGTCCTTGTTATATGAGCAGTTCTTC
v_call: TRBV27; j_call: TRBJ1-5; d_call: TRBD1; clone_size: few; cdr3_aa: CASSFTGQGGNQPQHF; cdr3_nt: TGTGCCAGCAGTTTCACAGGGCAGGGGGGCAATCAGCCCCAGCATTTT
v_call: TRBV9; j_call: TRBJ2-7; d_call: -; clone_size: -; cdr3_aa: CASSVGLGYEQYF; cdr3_nt: TGTGCCAGCAGCGTCGGGCTTGGTTACGAGCAGTACTTC
v_call: TRBV5-5; j_call: TRBJ1-2; d_call: TRBD1; clone_size: many; cdr3_aa: CASSLRTGPYGYTF; cdr3_nt: TGTGCCAGCAGCCTGCGGACAGGGCCGTATGGCTACACCTTC
v_call: TRBV6-1; j_call: TRBJ1-2; d_call: TRBD1; clone_size: many; cdr3_aa: CASSLHTGGVGGYTF; cdr3_nt: TGTGCCAGCAGCCTACACACAGGGGGGGTAGGAGGCTACACCTTC
v_call: TRBV12-3/TRBV12-4; j_call: TRBJ2-7; d_call: TRBD2; clone_size: few; cdr3_aa: CASSSSAGGYEQYF; cdr3_nt: TGTGCCAGCAGTTCGAGTGCGGGGGGCTACGAGCAGTACTTC
v_call: TRBV6-1; j_call: TRBJ2-2; d_call: TRBD2; clone_size: -; cdr3_aa: CASRGTSGGLANTGELFF; cdr3_nt: TGTGCCAGCAGAGGGACTAGCGGGGGCCTCGCGAACACCGGGGAGCTGTTTTTT
v_call: TRBV20-1; j_call: TRBJ2-3; d_call: TRBD2; clone_size: -; cdr3_aa: CSASPLAGTTDTQYF; cdr3_nt: TGCAGTGCTAGTCCCCTAGCGGGAACCACAGATACGCAGTATTTT
v_call: TRBV20-1; j_call: TRBJ1-1; d_call: -; clone_size: many; cdr3_aa: CSAMSGTEAFF; cdr3_nt: TGCAGTGCTATGTCCGGAACTGAAGCTTTCTTT
v_call: TRBV10-3; j_call: TRBJ2-3; d_call: TRBD2; clone_size: few; cdr3_aa: CAISEWAGGLTDTQYF; cdr3_nt: TGTGCCATCAGTGAGTGGGCGGGAGGCCTCACAGATACGCAGTATTTT
v_call: TRBV28; j_call: TRBJ2-5; d_call: TRBD2; clone_size: few; cdr3_aa: CASSFVLAGHQETQYF; cdr3_nt: TGTGCCAGCAGTTTCGTTTTAGCGGGCCACCAAGAGACCCAGTACTTC
v_call: TRBV12-3/TRBV12-4; j_call: TRBJ2-2; d_call: TRBD2; clone_size: few; cdr3_aa: CASSSTSGTLSNTGELFF; cdr3_nt: TGTGCCAGCAGTTCGACTAGCGGGACACTCTCGAACACCGGGGAGCTGTTTTTT
v_call: TRBV15; j_call: TRBJ1-1; d_call: -; clone_size: few; cdr3_aa: CATSRDRVTEAFF; cdr3_nt: TGTGCCACCAGCAGAGACAGGGTAACTGAAGCTTTCTTT
v_call: TRBV4-1; j_call: TRBJ2-2; d_call: TRBD2; clone_size: -; cdr3_aa: CASSRALAAQGAGELFF; cdr3_nt: TGCGCCAGCAGCCGAGCACTAGCGGCCCAAGGGGCCGGGGAGCTGTTTTTT
v_call: TRBV5-6; j_call: TRBJ2-1; d_call: -; clone_size: many; cdr3_aa: CASRLYLRTKDNEQFF; cdr3_nt: TGTGCCAGCAGGTTGTATCTCCGGACAAAAGACAATGAGCAGTTCTTC
v_call: TRBV6-1; j_call: TRBJ1-4; d_call: TRBD1; clone_size: few; cdr3_aa: CASSAAGTGTEKLFF; cdr3_nt: TGTGCCAGCAGTGCCGCCGGGACAGGGACTGAAAAACTGTTTTTT
v_call: TRBV5-4; j_call: TRBJ1-3; d_call: -; clone_size: few; cdr3_aa: CASSFGTAGSGNTIYF; cdr3_nt: TGTGCCAGCAGTTTTGGGACTGCGGGGTCTGGAAACACCATATATTTT
v_call: TRBV12-3/TRBV12-4; j_call: TRBJ1-5; d_call: TRBD1; clone_size: many; cdr3_aa: CASSFRLDRESF; cdr3_nt: TGTGCCAGCAGTTTTAGATTGGACAGGGAAAGTTTT
v_call: TRBV24-1; j_call: TRBJ2-3; d_call: TRBD2; clone_size: -; cdr3_aa: CATSDGLAGRESTDTQYF; cdr3_nt: TGTGCCACCAGTGATGGGTTAGCGGGAAGAGAGAGCACAGATACGCAGTATTTT
v_call: TRBV5-1; j_call: TRBJ2-5; d_call: TRBD2; clone_size: -; cdr3_aa: CASSPGGAKETQYF; cdr3_nt: TGCGCCAGCAGCCCCGGGGGGGCTAAAGAGACCCAGTACTTC
v_call: TRBV15; j_call: TRBJ1-4; d_call: -; clone_size: -; cdr3_aa: CATSEEGEKLFF; cdr3_nt: TGTGCCACCAGCGAAGAGGGGGAAAAACTGTTTTTT
v_call: TRBV4-1; j_call: TRBJ2-1; d_call: -; clone_size: -; cdr3_aa: CASSQGSLALDNEQFF; cdr3_nt: TGCGCCAGCAGCCAAGGTAGCCTAGCGTTAGACAATGAGCAGTTCTTC
v_call: TRBV2; j_call: TRBJ2-1; d_call: -; clone_size: -; cdr3_aa: CASGANEQFF; cdr3_nt: TGTGCCAGCGGAGCGAATGAGCAGTTCTTC
v_call: TRBV20-1; j_call: TRBJ1-2; d_call: -; clone_size: -; cdr3_aa: CSAIHQDNYGYTF; cdr3_nt: TGCAGTGCAATACACCAGGATAACTATGGCTACACCTTC